This TCR beta chain was retrieved from a study of shared clonotypes between healthy human individuals. In the study overall: A donor's plate count was three for CD4 naive and three for CD4 memory; CD8 naive had two and CD8 memory one.

CD45RO-negative cells were positively selected for CCR7, leaving out terminally differentiated effector memory CD45RA+ cells. Assay: immunoSEQ multiplex PCR; the TCRdb copy retains only in-frame clones and omits some. The data show millions of clones, 90% to 95% seen once. This clone was seen just once. Trimming pared 4 bases from V and 6 bases from J, leaving 13 bases between. This CDR3 has 14 amino acids. In germline, CDR1 is LNHNV, CDR2 YYDKDF (reference sequence). The J gene is TRBJ2-1, the V gene TRBV15, with D tentatively TRBD1 or TRBD2 (5 bases each). Material: naive CD8+ T cells from PBMCs. This sequence originates from a man younger than 30 in good health. Some clones in this sample may be carry-over from other donors' samples. The CDR3 nucleotides are TGTGCCACCAGCAACGGGATAGGGACCAATGAGCAGTTCTTC. As protein: CATSNGIGTNEQFF.